These T cell receptor beta chains were read from a single sample in a study of human T cells and chemical hapten exposure. TCRdb re-called the RACE reads through MiXCR, storing one row per CDR3 protein. Among roughly 90,000 distinct CDR3 sequences, 9.6% were seen once, and the ten largest hold approximately 3.8%. The sample consisted of whole blood, taken in connection with sensitization to the hapten diphenylcyclopropenone (DPC). These receptors originate from a woman in her thirties or forties with alopecia areata. Some clones in this sample may be carry-over from other donors' samples. Both conserved end residues are part of each CDR3. D genes are given only for firm matches. Clone size, where shown, is once, few, many, or a class for clones that have expanded.

CDR3 length: 13
clone size: -
V gene: TRBV5-1
J gene: TRBJ2-3
D gene: -
CDR3 DNA: TGCGCCAGCAGTGACAGGAGCGCAGATACGCAGTATTTT
CDR3 protein: CASSDRSADTQYF

CDR3 length: 17
clone size: -
V gene: TRBV27
J gene: TRBJ2-6
D gene: TRBD1
CDR3 DNA: TGTGCCAGCAGCCGAGACAGGGGCTCCTCCGGGGCCAACGTCCTGACTTTC
CDR3 protein: CASSRDRGSSGANVLTF

CDR3 length: 12
clone size: many
V gene: TRBV6-5
J gene: TRBJ2-3
D gene: -
CDR3 DNA: TGTGCCAGCAGTCGGGCGTCCGATACGCAGTATTTT
CDR3 protein: CASSRASDTQYF

CDR3 length: 18
clone size: few
V gene: TRBV7-2
J gene: TRBJ2-7
D gene: TRBD2
CDR3 DNA: TGTGCCAGCAGCGTTTCTAGCGGGGGTGCTTCAAGCTCCTACGAGCAGTACTTC
CDR3 protein: CASSVSSGGASSSYEQYF

CDR3 length: 16
clone size: many
V gene: TRBV7-2
J gene: TRBJ2-3
D gene: -
CDR3 DNA: TGTGCCAGCAGCCTGAGGGAGACTACTACCACAGATACGCAGTATTTT
CDR3 protein: CASSLRETTTTDTQYF

CDR3 length: 15
clone size: -
V gene: TRBV13
J gene: TRBJ2-7
D gene: TRBD1
CDR3 DNA: TGTGCCAGCAGCCCGACCGGGACAGGTTTCTCTGAGCAGTACTTC
CDR3 protein: CASSPTGTGFSEQYF

CDR3 length: 14
clone size: many
V gene: TRBV2
J gene: TRBJ2-2
D gene: -
CDR3 DNA: TGTGCCAGCCGGGGACTCACAGGCACCGGGGAGCTGTTTTTT
CDR3 protein: CASRGLTGTGELFF

CDR3 length: 14
clone size: many
V gene: TRBV10-3
J gene: TRBJ1-3
D gene: -
CDR3 DNA: TGTGCCATCAGTGAGGCCGGAGCTGGAAACACCATATATTTT
CDR3 protein: CAISEAGAGNTIYF

CDR3 length: 15
clone size: many
V gene: TRBV18
J gene: TRBJ2-1
D gene: TRBD1
CDR3 DNA: TGTGCCAGCTCACCCGGGACAGAGATATACAATGAGCAGTTCTTC
CDR3 protein: CASSPGTEIYNEQFF

CDR3 length: 17
clone size: -
V gene: TRBV21-1
J gene: TRBJ2-7
D gene: -
CDR3 DNA: TGTGCCAGCAGCCGAAAGGGTGGCGGGGAAGGGAGAGGGGAGCAGTACTTC
CDR3 protein: CASSRKGGGEGRGEQYF

CDR3 length: 14
clone size: -
V gene: TRBV29-1
J gene: TRBJ2-1
D gene: TRBD1
CDR3 DNA: TGCAGCGCCCCAAAGGGACAGAGAGACAATGAGCAGTTCTTC
CDR3 protein: CSAPKGQRDNEQFF

CDR3 length: 15
clone size: few
V gene: TRBV12-3/TRBV12-4
J gene: TRBJ1-1
D gene: -
CDR3 DNA: TGTGCCAGCAGTTTTCCTCCTGTTATGAACACTGAAGCTTTCTTT
CDR3 protein: CASSFPPVMNTEAFF

CDR3 length: 14
clone size: many
V gene: TRBV24-1
J gene: TRBJ1-1
D gene: -
CDR3 DNA: TGTGCCACCAGTGAACCGGGGGAGAGCACTGAAGCTTTCTTT
CDR3 protein: CATSEPGESTEAFF

CDR3 length: 13
clone size: many
V gene: TRBV27
J gene: TRBJ2-3
D gene: -
CDR3 DNA: TGTGCCAGCAGTAATACTAGCACAGATACGCAGTATTTT
CDR3 protein: CASSNTSTDTQYF

CDR3 length: 13
clone size: many
V gene: TRBV7-9
J gene: TRBJ1-2
D gene: TRBD1
CDR3 DNA: TGTGCCAGCAGCTTAGGGACAGGGGAAGGCTACACCTTC
CDR3 protein: CASSLGTGEGYTF

CDR3 length: 14
clone size: few
V gene: TRBV18
J gene: TRBJ2-7
D gene: -
CDR3 DNA: TGTGCCAGCTCACCCGAGCCTTTATCGGGCGAGCAGTACTTC
CDR3 protein: CASSPEPLSGEQYF

CDR3 length: 13
clone size: few
V gene: TRBV5-6
J gene: TRBJ2-7
D gene: -
CDR3 DNA: TGTGCCAGCAGGCCACCGTCTTCCTACGAGCAGTACTTC
CDR3 protein: CASRPPSSYEQYF

CDR3 length: 12
clone size: -
V gene: TRBV29-1
J gene: TRBJ1-1
D gene: -
CDR3 DNA: TGCAGCGGGTGGATCTACTCCCACGAGGTTTTCTTT
CDR3 protein: CSGWIYSHEVFF

CDR3 length: 16
clone size: few
V gene: TRBV3-1
J gene: TRBJ2-2
D gene: -
CDR3 DNA: TGTGCCAGCAGCCCTGATAGCCCCGCGAACACCGGGGAGCTGTTTTTT
CDR3 protein: CASSPDSPANTGELFF

CDR3 length: 20
clone size: many
V gene: TRBV6-6
J gene: TRBJ2-2
D gene: TRBD1
CDR3 DNA: TGTGCCAGCAGTTACACACGATCGGTCTCAAGGACAGGGTTGACCGGGGAGCTGTTTTTT
CDR3 protein: CASSYTRSVSRTGLTGELFF

CDR3 length: 14
clone size: -
V gene: TRBV21-1
J gene: TRBJ1-2
D gene: -
CDR3 DNA: TGTGCCAGCAGCAAAGCCCTAATCTCAGAAGGCTACACCTTC
CDR3 protein: CASSKALISEGYTF

CDR3 length: 16
clone size: few
V gene: TRBV20-1
J gene: TRBJ2-1
D gene: TRBD2
CDR3 DNA: TGCAGTGCTTACACCGGGACTAGCGGGGGGGCCGGTGAGCAGTTCTTC
CDR3 protein: CSAYTGTSGGAGEQFF

CDR3 length: 16
clone size: -
V gene: TRBV5-1
J gene: TRBJ1-3
D gene: -
CDR3 DNA: TGCGCCAGCAGTCATTCCCCGGGACTACTTGGAAACACCATATATTTT
CDR3 protein: CASSHSPGLLGNTIYF

CDR3 length: 14
clone size: -
V gene: TRBV14
J gene: TRBJ2-5
D gene: TRBD1
CDR3 DNA: TGTGCCAGCAGCCAAGATCCAGGGGGAGAGACCCAGTACTTC
CDR3 protein: CASSQDPGGETQYF

CDR3 length: 15
clone size: -
V gene: TRBV6-5
J gene: TRBJ2-7
D gene: TRBD1
CDR3 DNA: TGTGCCAGCAGTTACGCGACAGGGGCCCCCTACGAGCAGTACTTC
CDR3 protein: CASSYATGAPYEQYF

CDR3 length: 14
clone size: many
V gene: TRBV19
J gene: TRBJ2-3
D gene: TRBD2
CDR3 DNA: TGTGCCAGTAGTTGGACTAGCGGGGCAGATACGCAGTATTTT
CDR3 protein: CASSWTSGADTQYF

CDR3 length: 13
clone size: many
V gene: TRBV5-4
J gene: TRBJ2-1
D gene: TRBD2
CDR3 DNA: TGTGCCAGCAGCTCCGGACTAGCGGGGATGCAGTTCTTC
CDR3 protein: CASSSGLAGMQFF

CDR3 length: 15
clone size: -
V gene: TRBV6-2/TRBV6-3
J gene: TRBJ2-1
D gene: TRBD2
CDR3 DNA: TGTGCCAGCAGGCCTTCTAGCGGGCCCCCCAATGAGCAGTTCTTC
CDR3 protein: CASRPSSGPPNEQFF

CDR3 length: 15
clone size: many
V gene: TRBV6-2/TRBV6-3
J gene: TRBJ1-5
D gene: TRBD1
CDR3 DNA: TGTGCCAGCAGTTCCGCGACAGGGGGTCGTCAGCCCCAGCATTTT
CDR3 protein: CASSSATGGRQPQHF

CDR3 length: 16
clone size: many
V gene: TRBV24-1
J gene: TRBJ2-5
D gene: TRBD2
CDR3 DNA: TGTGCCACCAGTGGGGAGGGATTCGGAGGTTTGGAGACCCAGTACTTC
CDR3 protein: CATSGEGFGGLETQYF

CDR3 length: 16
clone size: few
V gene: TRBV12-3/TRBV12-4
J gene: TRBJ2-2
D gene: TRBD2
CDR3 DNA: TGTGCCAGCAGTTCTCGACTAGCGGGGGGCGACGGGGAGCTGTTTTTT
CDR3 protein: CASSSRLAGGDGELFF

CDR3 length: 20
clone size: many
V gene: TRBV28
J gene: TRBJ1-5
D gene: -
CDR3 DNA: TGTGCCAGCATCCAAAGGGAAGGGCCCACAGGGTCATTAGTTAATCAGCCCCAGCATTTT
CDR3 protein: CASIQREGPTGSLVNQPQHF

CDR3 length: 14
clone size: -
V gene: TRBV9
J gene: TRBJ1-3
D gene: -
CDR3 DNA: TGTGCCAGCAGCGTAGTTAGCTCTGGAAACACCATATATTTT
CDR3 protein: CASSVVSSGNTIYF

CDR3 length: 15
clone size: many
V gene: TRBV7-9
J gene: TRBJ2-3
D gene: TRBD2
CDR3 DNA: TGTGCCAGCAGCTCGACGGGGGGGCGAGTAGATACGCAGTATTTT
CDR3 protein: CASSSTGGRVDTQYF

CDR3 length: 13
clone size: few
V gene: TRBV12-5
J gene: TRBJ1-1
D gene: -
CDR3 DNA: TGTGCTAGTGGGGCGGGGACGAACACTGAAGCTTTCTTT
CDR3 protein: CASGAGTNTEAFF

CDR3 length: 15
clone size: many
V gene: TRBV28
J gene: TRBJ1-5
D gene: -
CDR3 DNA: TGTGCCAGCAGTTTTAGCTCAGGGTACAATCAGCCCCAGCATTTT
CDR3 protein: CASSFSSGYNQPQHF

CDR3 length: 14
clone size: many
V gene: TRBV30
J gene: TRBJ2-1
D gene: -
CDR3 DNA: TGTGCCTGGAATAGAGCGATCTCCTCCGGTGAGCAGTTCTTC
CDR3 protein: CAWNRAISSGEQFF

CDR3 length: 13
clone size: -
V gene: TRBV18
J gene: TRBJ1-2
D gene: TRBD1
CDR3 DNA: TGTGCCAGCTCACCGACAGGGGGCGATGGCTACACCTTC
CDR3 protein: CASSPTGGDGYTF

CDR3 length: 14
clone size: -
V gene: TRBV10-2
J gene: TRBJ1-2
D gene: -
CDR3 DNA: TGCGCCAGCAGTGATCACGGACAGTCCTATGGCTACACCTTC
CDR3 protein: CASSDHGQSYGYTF

CDR3 length: 16
clone size: -
V gene: TRBV5-5
J gene: TRBJ1-3
D gene: TRBD1
CDR3 DNA: TGTGCCAGCAGCCGACAGGGTTTATCGTCTGGAAACACCATATATTTT
CDR3 protein: CASSRQGLSSGNTIYF

CDR3 length: 18
clone size: -
V gene: TRBV7-3
J gene: TRBJ2-3
D gene: -
CDR3 DNA: TGTGCCAGCAGCTTATTCGGTCAAGGCGGATCTAGCACAGATACGCAGTATTTT
CDR3 protein: CASSLFGQGGSSTDTQYF

CDR3 length: 14
clone size: many
V gene: TRBV5-4
J gene: TRBJ1-2
D gene: TRBD1
CDR3 DNA: TGTGCCAGCAGACCCGGACAGGACAACTATGGCTACACCTTC
CDR3 protein: CASRPGQDNYGYTF

CDR3 length: 13
clone size: few
V gene: TRBV6-2/TRBV6-3
J gene: TRBJ2-7
D gene: TRBD2
CDR3 DNA: TGTGCCAGCAAGTTAGCGGGGGGCCACGAGCAGTACTTC
CDR3 protein: CASKLAGGHEQYF

CDR3 length: 17
clone size: many
V gene: TRBV4-1
J gene: TRBJ2-5
D gene: TRBD2
CDR3 DNA: TGCGCCAGCAGCCAAGAAGCGGGGGGAGGGCCGCAAGAGACCCAGTACTTC
CDR3 protein: CASSQEAGGGPQETQYF

CDR3 length: 15
clone size: many
V gene: TRBV10-2
J gene: TRBJ2-3
D gene: -
CDR3 DNA: TGCGCCAGCAGTGAGGAAGCAGCTAGCACAGATACGCAGTATTTT
CDR3 protein: CASSEEAASTDTQYF

CDR3 length: 14
clone size: few
V gene: TRBV7-9
J gene: TRBJ2-7
D gene: -
CDR3 DNA: TGTGCCAGCAGCCTAGGCCCGGATTCCTACGAGCAGTACTTC
CDR3 protein: CASSLGPDSYEQYF

CDR3 length: 15
clone size: -
V gene: TRBV28
J gene: TRBJ2-7
D gene: -
CDR3 DNA: TGTGCCAGTTATTCACGAGGAGGCATATCGGGCGAGCAGTACTTC
CDR3 protein: CASYSRGGISGEQYF

CDR3 length: 13
clone size: -
V gene: TRBV11-2
J gene: TRBJ2-5
D gene: TRBD2
CDR3 DNA: TGTGCCAGCTCTCGGGGGGGCGAAGAGACCCAGTACTTC
CDR3 protein: CASSRGGEETQYF

CDR3 length: 15
clone size: many
V gene: TRBV6-1
J gene: TRBJ2-7
D gene: TRBD1
CDR3 DNA: TGTGCCAGCAGTGAAGTACCGGGACAGGTTGCCGAGCAGTACTTC
CDR3 protein: CASSEVPGQVAEQYF

CDR3 length: 13
clone size: many
V gene: TRBV6-2/TRBV6-3
J gene: TRBJ1-2
D gene: -
CDR3 DNA: TGTGCCAGCAGTGGCGGACAGAACTATGGCTACACCTTC
CDR3 protein: CASSGGQNYGYTF

CDR3 length: 13
clone size: few
V gene: TRBV6-1
J gene: TRBJ1-5
D gene: -
CDR3 DNA: TGTGCCAGCCTTCGATCAGGCAATCAGCCCCAGCATTTT
CDR3 protein: CASLRSGNQPQHF